The 17 T cell receptor beta chains in this list originate from one sample, sequenced in a study of CD4 T cells in relation to SARS-CoV-2 and coronaviruses. Antigen specificity for these receptors is unknown. The unexposed donors gave CD4+ T cells in about 2011-2018, prior to COVID-19. The cells were cultured for approximately ten days before CD4+ T cells were isolated. Assay used: immunoSEQ multiplex PCR; TCRdb lists only in-frame clones, some missing. The sample shows around 20,000 clones, over 75% of them seen only once. Specimen: CD4+ T cells from PBMCs, cultured in vitro. The receptors here all came from a human donor in good health.

The chain is built from TRBV21-1 and TRBJ2-7. TRBV21-1 is a recognized pseudogene. The CDR3 totals 12 residues. The CDR3 region has the DNA TGTGCCAGCAGCAACGGCGCCAACGAGCAGTACTTC. Amino acids: CASSNGANEQYF.

J is TRBJ2-1 and V is TRBV11-2, with D possibly matching TRBD2 (5 bases). This CDR3 comprises 13 residues. Germline V gene sequence: CDR1 SGHAT, CDR2 FQNNGV. V gave up 2 bases and J gave up 8 bases, with 10 bases separating them. As DNA, the CDR3 is TGTGCCAGCAGCTTACCCGGAGGCTATGAGCAGTTCTTC. It encodes CASSLPGGYEQFF.

The J gene is TRBJ1-1, the V gene TRBV13; 7 positions match TRBD1. The CDR3 extends over 14 amino acids. Germline V CDR1 and CDR2: PRHDT, FYEKMQ (reference sequence). After removal of 6 bases from V and 6 bases from J, the junction contained 10 bases not matched to a gene. In DNA, the CDR3 is TGTGCCAGCAGGATTACAGGGGATAGCGCTGAAGCTTTCTTT. Protein product: CASRITGDSAEAFF.

V and J are TRBV19 and TRBJ2-7, with 8 positions matching TRBD1. In germline, CDR1 is LNHDA, CDR2 SQIVND (reference sequence). The CDR3 loop spans 14 amino acids. V lost 5 bases and J lost 5; bases outside the gene matches: 8. CDR3 loop: CASSPRQGNDEQYF. CDR3 bases: TGTGCCAGTAGTCCACGACAGGGGAACGACGAGCAGTACTTC.

The gene calls are TRBV7-9 and TRBJ1-1, with D uncertain. Trimming removed 3 bases at V and 6 bases at J, with 17 bases between. The length of the CDR3 is 15 residues. From germline, CDR1 is SEHNR and CDR2 FQNEAQ (reference sequence). CDR3 protein: CASSFGWGGFPEAFF. The CDR3 nucleotides are TGTGCCAGCAGCTTCGGCTGGGGAGGGTTTCCTGAAGCTTTCTTT.

This clone showed up just once. The CDR3 region has the DNA TGTGCCAGCAGTCAAATCCACAGGGCTGAGTCACCCCTCCACTTT. This translates into CASSQIHRAESPLHF. This sequence joins TRBV28 and TRBJ1-6, with a possible D match to TRBD1 (6 bases). Germline assignment: CDR1 MDHEN and CDR2 SYDVKM. This CDR3 region has 15 residues. Trimming left V 5 bases short and J 10 bases short, with 18 bases between. The complete variable domain, with remaining parts taken from reference TRBV28 and TRBJ1-6, reads DVKVTQSSRYLVKRTGEKVFLECVQDMDHENMFWYRQDPGLGLRLIYFSYDVKMKEKGDIPEGYSVSREKKERFSLILESASTNQTSMYLCASSQIHRAESPLHFGNGTRLTVT.

This clone was observed once. The J gene is TRBJ2-7, the V gene TRBV27; 7 nucleotides match TRBD2. The CDR3 consists of 16 residues. With V trimmed by 3 bases and J by 3 bases, 11 bases remained unmatched. CDR1 is MNHEY and CDR2 is SMNVEV in the germline V gene (reference sequence). CDR3 nucleotide sequence: TGTGCCAGCAGTTTCAGGACCGGCGGGAGATTCTACGAGCAGTACTTC. Translation: CASSFRTGGRFYEQYF.

Here the CDR3 DNA reads TGTGCCAGCTCACCGGGACAGGGGGCATGGGAGACCCAGTACTTC. Protein product: CASSPGQGAWETQYF. V and J are TRBV18 and TRBJ2-5; 12 nucleotides line up with TRBD1. CDR3 size: 15 residues. Germline lookup yields CDR1 KGHSH and CDR2 LQKENI. After removal of 3 bases from V and 5 bases from J, the junction contained 4 bases not matched to a gene.

This clone was seen just once. Here the CDR3 reads CASATSEKLFF. Here the CDR3 DNA reads TGTGCCAGCGCGACTTCCGAAAAACTGTTTTTT. The chain uses TRBV28 and TRBJ1-4; D call uncertain. Germline values: CDR1 MDHEN, CDR2 SYDVKM. Trimming shortened V by 8 bases and J by 8 bases, and 9 bases separated the two germline ends. The CDR3 length is 11 residues.

This clone was counted a single time. The chain is built from TRBV6-5 and TRBJ2-5; D ambiguous. This CDR3 contains 11 residues. Trimming pared 1 base from V and 4 bases from J, leaving 1 base between. Germline CDR1 MNHEY, CDR2 SVGAGI. In DNA, the CDR3 is TGTGCCAGCAGTTACTTAGAGACCCAGTACTTC. As protein: CASSYLETQYF.

The rearrangement joins TRBV9 to TRBJ1-3; D gene ambiguous. Germline assignment: CDR1 SGDLS and CDR2 YYNGEE. The length of the CDR3 is 12 residues. V was clipped by 3 bases and J by 1 base, with 2 bases between them. The CDR3 loop reads CASSASGNTIYF. The DNA of the CDR3 is TGTGCCAGCAGCGCGTCTGGAAACACCATATATTTT.

This sequence joins TRBV5-4 and TRBJ1-2; 7 positions match TRBD1. Losses at the gene ends were 4 bases for V and 4 bases for J; bases not matched to a gene: 1. This CDR3 contains 12 residues. Germline assignment: CDR1 SGHNT and CDR2 YYREEE (reference sequence). The CDR3 loop reads CASSRDSYGYTF. The CDR3 DNA sequence: TGTGCCAGCAGCCGGGACAGCTATGGCTACACCTTC.

The chain combines TRBV30 with TRBJ2-1, with D unclear. Deletions cut 5 bases from V and 9 bases from J, with 11 bases between. Germline CDR1 GTSNPN, CDR2 SVGIG (reference sequence). This CDR3 comprises 11 residues. The CDR3 reads CAWVLASEQFF. CDR3 bases: TGTGCCTGGGTCTTGGCCAGTGAGCAGTTCTTC.

This clone was observed once. V usage is TRBV5-6 and J usage is TRBJ2-3, with a tentative D call TRBD1 (6 bases). The germline gives CDR1 SGHDT, CDR2 YYEEEE. Deletions cut 3 bases from V and 0 bases from J, with 14 bases between. The CDR3 contains 16 residues. CDR3 in amino acids: CASSWDTSPSTDTQYF. The CDR3, as DNA: TGTGCCAGCAGCTGGGACACTTCCCCTAGCACAGATACGCAGTATTTT.

The chain uses TRBV5-6 and TRBJ2-3; D uncertain. The CDR3 loop spans 15 amino acids. V was shortened by 4 bases and J by 1 base, with 13 bases between the two germline ends. The V gene's germline CDR1 is SGHDT and CDR2 YYEEEE. CDR3 region: CASSATSLRTDTQYF. CDR3 nucleotides: TGTGCCAGCAGCGCGACGTCGTTACGCACAGATACGCAGTATTTT.

The chain couples TRBV5-1 to TRBJ2-5; D might be TRBD2 (5 bases). V lost 0 bases to trimming and J lost 5 bases, with 17 bases between them. This CDR3 contains 16 residues. CDR1 is SGHRS, CDR2 YFSETQ, per germline. The CDR3 sequence: CASSLARGFGLETQYF. CDR3 nucleotide sequence: TGCGCCAGCAGCTTGGCCCGGGGATTCGGGCTGGAGACCCAGTACTTC.

V gene TRBV13 combines with J gene TRBJ2-3; D unclear. Germline CDR1 reads PRHDT; CDR2 reads FYEKMQ (reference sequence). The CDR3 is 12 residues long. V lost 5 bases and J lost 2, with 5 bases in between. DNA for the CDR3: TGTGCCAGCAGCCACAACACAGATACGCAGTATTTT. It translates to CASSHNTDTQYF.